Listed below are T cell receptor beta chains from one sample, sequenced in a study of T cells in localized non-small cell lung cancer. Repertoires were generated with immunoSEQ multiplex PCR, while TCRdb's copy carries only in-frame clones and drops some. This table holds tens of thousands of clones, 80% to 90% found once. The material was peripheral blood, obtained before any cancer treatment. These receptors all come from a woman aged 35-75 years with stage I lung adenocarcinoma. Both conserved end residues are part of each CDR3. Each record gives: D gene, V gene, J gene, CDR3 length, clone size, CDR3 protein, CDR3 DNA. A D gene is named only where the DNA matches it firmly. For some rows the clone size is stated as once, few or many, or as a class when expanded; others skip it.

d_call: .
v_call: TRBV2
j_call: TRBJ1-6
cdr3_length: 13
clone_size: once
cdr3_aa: CASSPGGGSPLHF
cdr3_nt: TGTGCCAGCAGTCCGGGGGGAGGATCACCCCTCCACTTT

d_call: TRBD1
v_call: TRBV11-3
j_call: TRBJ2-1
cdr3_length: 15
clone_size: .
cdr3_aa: CASSSGTESYNEQFF
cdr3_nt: TGTGCCAGCAGTTCCGGGACAGAAAGTTACAATGAGCAGTTCTTC

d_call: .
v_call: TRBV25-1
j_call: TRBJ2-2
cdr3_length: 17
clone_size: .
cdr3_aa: CASSPPPAGAYTGELFF
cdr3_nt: TGTGCCAGCAGCCCCCCGCCGGCGGGGGCGTACACCGGGGAGCTGTTTTTT

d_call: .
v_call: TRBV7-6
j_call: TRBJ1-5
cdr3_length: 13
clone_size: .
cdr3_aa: CASSLQKDQPQHF
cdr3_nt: TGTGCCAGCAGCTTACAGAAAGATCAGCCCCAGCATTTT

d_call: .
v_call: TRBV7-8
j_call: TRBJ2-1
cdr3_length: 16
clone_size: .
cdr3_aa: CASSYPPGGKGNEQFF
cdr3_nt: TGTGCCAGCAGCTACCCCCCGGGCGGGAAGGGGAATGAGCAGTTCTTC

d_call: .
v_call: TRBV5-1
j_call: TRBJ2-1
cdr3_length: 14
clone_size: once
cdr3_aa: CASRMGFPDNEQFF
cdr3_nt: TGCGCCAGCCGAATGGGGTTCCCGGACAATGAGCAGTTCTTC

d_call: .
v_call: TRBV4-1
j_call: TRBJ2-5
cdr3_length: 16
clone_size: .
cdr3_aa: CASSQVLGSVQETQYF
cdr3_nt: TGCGCCAGCAGCCAAGTTTTAGGGTCAGTTCAAGAGACCCAGTACTTC

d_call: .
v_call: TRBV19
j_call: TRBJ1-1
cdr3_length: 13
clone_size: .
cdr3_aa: CASSPQRFTEAFF
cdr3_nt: TGTGCCAGTAGCCCACAGAGGTTCACTGAAGCTTTCTTT

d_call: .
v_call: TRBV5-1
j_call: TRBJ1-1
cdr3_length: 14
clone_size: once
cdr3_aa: CASSLLQGRTEAFF
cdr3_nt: TGCGCCAGCAGCTTGCTCCAGGGGCGGACTGAAGCTTTCTTT

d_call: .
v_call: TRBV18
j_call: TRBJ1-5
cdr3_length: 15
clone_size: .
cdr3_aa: CASSTGLSSNQPQHF
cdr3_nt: TGTGCCAGCTCAACCGGACTTAGTAGCAATCAGCCCCAGCATTTT

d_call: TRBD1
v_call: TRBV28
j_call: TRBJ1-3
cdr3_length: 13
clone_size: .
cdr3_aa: CASSRTGGNTIYF
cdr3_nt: TGTGCCAGCAGTCGGACAGGTGGAAACACCATATATTTT

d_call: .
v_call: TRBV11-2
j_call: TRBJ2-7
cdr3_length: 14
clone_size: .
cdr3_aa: CASSDYTGSYEQYF
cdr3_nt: TGTGCCAGCAGCGACTACACCGGTTCCTACGAGCAGTACTTC

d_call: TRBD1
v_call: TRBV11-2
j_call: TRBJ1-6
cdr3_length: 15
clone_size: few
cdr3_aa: CASSLETGKHSPLHF
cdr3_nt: TGTGCCAGCAGCTTAGAGACAGGGAAACATTCACCCCTCCACTTT

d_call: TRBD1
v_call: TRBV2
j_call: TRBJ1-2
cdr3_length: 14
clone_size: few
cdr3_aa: CASRPTGIRYGYTF
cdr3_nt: TGTGCCAGCAGACCGACAGGGATCCGCTATGGCTACACCTTC

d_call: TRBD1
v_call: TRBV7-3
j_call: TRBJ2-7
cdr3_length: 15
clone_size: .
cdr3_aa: CASSPKGTGGNEQYF
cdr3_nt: TGTGCCAGCAGCCCCAAGGGGACAGGGGGCAACGAGCAGTACTTC

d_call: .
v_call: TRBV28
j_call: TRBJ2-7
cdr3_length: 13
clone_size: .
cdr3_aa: CASSSDLNYEQYF
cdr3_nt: TGTGCCAGCAGTTCTGACTTAAACTACGAGCAGTACTTC

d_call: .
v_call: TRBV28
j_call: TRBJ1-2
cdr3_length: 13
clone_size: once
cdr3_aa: CASSQATGGRDTF
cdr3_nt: TGTGCCAGCAGTCAAGCGACGGGAGGACGTGACACCTTC

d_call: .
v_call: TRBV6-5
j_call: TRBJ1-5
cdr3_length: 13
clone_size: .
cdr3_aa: CASSYGAYQPQHF
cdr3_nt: TGTGCCAGCAGTTACGGGGCGTATCAGCCCCAGCATTTT

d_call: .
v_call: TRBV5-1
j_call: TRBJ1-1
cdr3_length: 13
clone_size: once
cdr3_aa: CASKVSTNTEAFF
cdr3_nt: TGCGCCAGCAAAGTCAGCACAAACACTGAAGCTTTCTTT

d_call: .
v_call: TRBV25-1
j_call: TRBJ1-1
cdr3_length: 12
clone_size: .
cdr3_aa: CASSAVGGGTFF
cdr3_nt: .